This T cell receptor (beta chain) was sequenced for a study of technical replicates of blood from a few donors. V shed 1 base and J shed 3 bases, with 8 bases lying between them. The CDR3 length is 13 residues. Germline V gene sequence: CDR1 SGHDT, CDR2 YYEEEE. Only in-frame clones appear in the TCRdb table, and some are missing; sequencing was by immunoSEQ multiplex PCR. The data contain roughly 90,000 clones, 90% to 96% of them seen just once; the ten biggest clones take up 0.36%. Sequenced: T cells isolated from PBMCs. The V call is TRBV5-6, the J call TRBJ2-7; TRBD1 is a possible D gene (5 bases). The source of this sequence is a human donor in good health. CDR3 loop: CASSLRQNYEQYF. The DNA of the CDR3 is TGTGCCAGCAGCTTGCGACAGAACTACGAGCAGTACTTC.